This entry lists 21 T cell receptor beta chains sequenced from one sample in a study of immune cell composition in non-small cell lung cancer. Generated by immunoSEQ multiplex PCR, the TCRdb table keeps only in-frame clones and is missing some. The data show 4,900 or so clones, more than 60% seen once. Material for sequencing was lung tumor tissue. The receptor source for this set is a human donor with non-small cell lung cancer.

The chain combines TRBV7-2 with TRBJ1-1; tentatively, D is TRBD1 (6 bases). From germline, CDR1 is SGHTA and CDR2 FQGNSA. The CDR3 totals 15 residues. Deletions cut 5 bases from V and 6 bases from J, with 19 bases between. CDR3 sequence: CASSGQQGWVSEAFF. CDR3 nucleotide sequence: TGTGCCAGCAGCGGCCAACAGGGTTGGGTTTCTGAAGCTTTCTTT. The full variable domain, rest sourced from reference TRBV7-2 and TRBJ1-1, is GAGVSQSPSNKVTEKGKDVELRCDPISGHTALYWYRQSLGQGLEFLIYFQGNSAPDKSGLPSDRFSAERTGGSVSTLTIQRTQQEDSAVYLCASSGQQGWVSEAFFGQGTRLTVV.

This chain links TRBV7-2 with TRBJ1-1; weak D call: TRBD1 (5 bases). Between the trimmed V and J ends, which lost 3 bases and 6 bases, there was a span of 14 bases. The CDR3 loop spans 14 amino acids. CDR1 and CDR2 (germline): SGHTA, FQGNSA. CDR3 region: CASSFGRVDAEAFF. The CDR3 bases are TGTGCCAGCAGCTTTGGCAGGGTGGACGCTGAAGCTTTCTTT.

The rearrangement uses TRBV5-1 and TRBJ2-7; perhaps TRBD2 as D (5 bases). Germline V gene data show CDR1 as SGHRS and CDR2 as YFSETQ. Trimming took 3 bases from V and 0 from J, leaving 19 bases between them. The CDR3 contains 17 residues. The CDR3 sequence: CASSSPPGVFGSYEQYF. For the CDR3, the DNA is TGCGCCAGCAGCTCGCCACCCGGGGTTTTCGGCTCCTACGAGCAGTACTTC.

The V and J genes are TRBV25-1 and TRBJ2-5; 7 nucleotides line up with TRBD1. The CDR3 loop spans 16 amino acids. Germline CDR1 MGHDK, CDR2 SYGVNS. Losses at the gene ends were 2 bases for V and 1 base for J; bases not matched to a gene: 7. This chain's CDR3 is CASSELTGARQETQYF. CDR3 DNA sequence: TGTGCCAGCAGTGAACTTACAGGGGCCCGCCAAGAGACCCAGTACTTC.

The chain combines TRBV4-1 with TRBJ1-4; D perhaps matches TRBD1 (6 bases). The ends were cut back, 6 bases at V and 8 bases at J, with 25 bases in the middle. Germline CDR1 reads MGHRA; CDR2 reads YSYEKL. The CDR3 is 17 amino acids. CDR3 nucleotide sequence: TGCGCCAGCAGGCAGGGGATAGGGGGGGCAGAGGGAGAAAAACTGTTTTTT. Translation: CASRQGIGGAEGEKLFF.

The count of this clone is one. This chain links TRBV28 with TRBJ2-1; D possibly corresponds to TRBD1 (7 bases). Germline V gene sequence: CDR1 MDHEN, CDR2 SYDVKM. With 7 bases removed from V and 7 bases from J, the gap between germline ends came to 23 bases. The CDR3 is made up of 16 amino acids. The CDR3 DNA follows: TGTGCCAGCATCCAAGGAGGGACAGTTCAGGGGAATGAGCAGTTCTTC. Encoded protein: CASIQGGTVQGNEQFF.

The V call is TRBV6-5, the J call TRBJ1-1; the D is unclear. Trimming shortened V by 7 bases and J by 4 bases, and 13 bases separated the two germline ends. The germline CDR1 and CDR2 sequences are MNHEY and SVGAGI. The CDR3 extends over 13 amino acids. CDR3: CASTILGSTEAFF. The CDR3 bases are TGTGCCAGCACCATTCTAGGTAGCACTGAAGCTTTCTTT.

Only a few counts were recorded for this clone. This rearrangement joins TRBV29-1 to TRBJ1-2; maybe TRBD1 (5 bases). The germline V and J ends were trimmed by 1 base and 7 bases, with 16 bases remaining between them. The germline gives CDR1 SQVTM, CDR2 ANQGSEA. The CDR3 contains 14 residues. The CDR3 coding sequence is TGCAGCGTTGAAGGTTCCTGGGGGGGATCTGGCTACACCTTC. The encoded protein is CSVEGSWGGSGYTF.

The CDR3 region has the DNA TGTGCCAGCATTCTCGACAGGGTGAGCAATCAGCCCCAGCATTTT. This translates into CASILDRVSNQPQHF. The rearrangement links TRBV6-6 to TRBJ1-5; 7 bases are shared with TRBD1. This CDR3 region has 15 residues. Germline V gives CDR1 MNHNY, CDR2 SVGAGI (reference sequence). With V trimmed by 7 bases and J by 1 base, 7 bases remained unmatched.

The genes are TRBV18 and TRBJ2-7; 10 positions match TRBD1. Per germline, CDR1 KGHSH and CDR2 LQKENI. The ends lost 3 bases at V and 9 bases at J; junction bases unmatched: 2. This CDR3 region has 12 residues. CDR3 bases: TGTGCCAGCTCACCGGGACAGGGGCCGCAGTACTTC. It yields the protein CASSPGQGPQYF.

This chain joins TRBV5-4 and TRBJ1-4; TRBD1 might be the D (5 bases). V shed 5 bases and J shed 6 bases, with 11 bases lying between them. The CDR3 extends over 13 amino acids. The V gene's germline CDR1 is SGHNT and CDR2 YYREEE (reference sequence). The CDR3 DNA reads TGTGCCAGCAGACCTCAGGGATATGAAAAACTGTTTTTT. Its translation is CASRPQGYEKLFF.

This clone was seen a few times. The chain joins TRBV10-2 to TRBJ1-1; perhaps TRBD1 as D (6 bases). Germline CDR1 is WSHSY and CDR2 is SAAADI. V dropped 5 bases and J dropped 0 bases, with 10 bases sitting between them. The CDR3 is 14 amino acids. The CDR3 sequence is CASSRGGVNTEAFF. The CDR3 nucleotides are TGCGCCAGCAGTAGGGGGGGAGTGAACACTGAAGCTTTCTTT.

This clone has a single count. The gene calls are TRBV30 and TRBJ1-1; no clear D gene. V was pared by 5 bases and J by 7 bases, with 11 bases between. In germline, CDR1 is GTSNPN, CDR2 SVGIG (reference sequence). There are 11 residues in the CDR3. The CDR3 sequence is CAWGSGGEAFF. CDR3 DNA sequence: TGTGCCTGGGGGAGTGGCGGTGAAGCTTTCTTT.

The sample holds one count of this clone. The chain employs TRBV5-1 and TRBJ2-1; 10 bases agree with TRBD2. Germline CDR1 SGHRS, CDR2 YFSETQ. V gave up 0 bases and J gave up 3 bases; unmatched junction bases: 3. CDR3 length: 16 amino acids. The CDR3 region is CASSLAIAGGYNEQFF. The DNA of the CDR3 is TGCGCCAGCAGCTTGGCCATAGCGGGGGGCTACAATGAGCAGTTCTTC.

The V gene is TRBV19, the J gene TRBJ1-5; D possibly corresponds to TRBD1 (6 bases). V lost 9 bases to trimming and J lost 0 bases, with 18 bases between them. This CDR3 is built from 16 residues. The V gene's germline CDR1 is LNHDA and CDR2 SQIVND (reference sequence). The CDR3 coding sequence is TGTGCCAGAGAGAGACAGGCAGTCTATAGCAATCAGCCCCAGCATTTT. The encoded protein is CARERQAVYSNQPQHF.

CDR3 amino acids: CASSLTGYEQYF. The CDR3 region has the DNA TGTGCCAGCAGCTTAACGGGCTACGAGCAGTACTTC. The chain joins TRBV7-7 to TRBJ2-7; no clear D. The V end was cut by 2 bases, the J end by 3 bases, with 5 bases between. This CDR3 spans 12 amino acids. Germline-derived CDR1 and CDR2 are SSHAT and FNYEAQ (reference sequence).

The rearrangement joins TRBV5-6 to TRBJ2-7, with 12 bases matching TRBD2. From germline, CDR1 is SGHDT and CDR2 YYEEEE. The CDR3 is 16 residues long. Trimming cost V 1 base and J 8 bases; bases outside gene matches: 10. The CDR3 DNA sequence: TGTGCCAGCAGCTTGAGGACTAGCGGGGCCCCGTTGCAGCAGTACTTC. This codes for CASSLRTSGAPLQQYF.

CDR3 nucleotide sequence: TGCGCCAGCAGCCAAGGGACACTCTCTGGAAACACCATATATTTT. Translating it yields CASSQGTLSGNTIYF. The chain recombines TRBV4-3 with TRBJ1-3; a possible D gene is TRBD1 (5 bases). Germline CDR1 LGHNA, CDR2 YSLEER. The V end was cut by 1 base, the J end by 0 bases, with 7 bases between. This CDR3 has 15 residues.

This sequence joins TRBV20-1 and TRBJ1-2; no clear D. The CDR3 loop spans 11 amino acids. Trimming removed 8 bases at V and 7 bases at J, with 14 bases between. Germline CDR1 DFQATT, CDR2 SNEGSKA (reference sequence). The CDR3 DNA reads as TGCAGTCAGAGGGAGTCTCTTGGCTACACCTTC. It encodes CSQRESLGYTF.

The DNA of the CDR3 is TGCAGCGTAGGGCAGGGCACTGAAGCTTTCTTT. It specifies CSVGQGTEAFF. The chain employs TRBV29-1 and TRBJ1-1; tentative D call: TRBD1 (5 bases). The CDR3 loop spans 11 amino acids. Per germline, CDR1 SQVTM and CDR2 ANQGSEA. V was pared by 6 bases and J by 4 bases, with 9 bases between.

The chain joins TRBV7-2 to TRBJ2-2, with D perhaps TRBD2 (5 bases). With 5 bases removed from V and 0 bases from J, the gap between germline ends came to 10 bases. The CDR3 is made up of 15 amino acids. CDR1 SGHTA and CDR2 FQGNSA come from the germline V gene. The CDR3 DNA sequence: TGTGCCAGCAGCGCCCTCGGGGCGAACACCGGGGAGCTGTTTTTT. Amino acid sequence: CASSALGANTGELFF.